Shown below are 6 T cell receptor beta chains from a single sample sequenced in a study of cytomegalovirus exposure and HLA in healthy donors. With 60 Vbeta and 13 Jbeta primers, the PCR was carried out. TCRdb keeps only in-frame clones here, not all; method: immunoSEQ multiplex PCR. The repertoire holds just over 80,000 clones, 60% to 85% seen once, with 5.5% to 7% in the top ten. The sample was PBMCs. These TCRs come from a man younger than 35 in good health and CMV-seropositive.

The CDR3 sequence: CASSTGQTKQPQHF. The CDR3 DNA reads as TGTGCCAGCAGCACGGGACAGACCAAGCAGCCCCAGCATTTT. The chain joins TRBV5-6 to TRBJ1-5; 7 bases map to TRBD1. This CDR3 contains 14 residues. CDR1 and CDR2 (germline): SGHDT, YYEEEE. V dropped 4 bases and J dropped 7; count of bases not matched to a gene: 8. Full variable domain (outside the CDR3, taken from reference TRBV5-6 and TRBJ1-5): DAGVTQSPTHLIKTRGQQVTLRCSPKSGHDTVSWYQQALGQGPQFIFQYYEEEERQRGNFPDRFSGHQFPNYSSELNVNALLLGDSALYLCASSTGQTKQPQHFGDGTRLSIL.

The genes are TRBV29-1 and TRBJ2-2, with TRBD2 matching 10 bases. V shed 4 bases and J 6 bases; nucleotides not matched to a gene: 11. From germline, CDR1 is SQVTM and CDR2 ANQGSEA. This CDR3 is 16 amino acids long. CDR3 residues: CSVGSVSGRGAGELFF. The CDR3, as DNA: TGCAGCGTTGGATCAGTGAGCGGGAGGGGGGCCGGGGAGCTGTTTTTT.

This sequence joins TRBV2 and TRBJ2-7; the D gene is possibly TRBD1 (6 bases). With 10 bases removed from V and 2 bases from J, the gap between germline ends came to 15 bases. This CDR3 region has 13 residues. In germline, CDR1 is SNHLY, CDR2 FYNNEI. The CDR3 loop is CAIRRDITYEQYF. The DNA for the CDR3 is TGTGCCATCCGCCGGGACATAACCTACGAGCAGTACTTC.

This clone has a handful of counts. V gene TRBV4-1 combines with J gene TRBJ1-5; D is ambiguous. Germline-derived CDR1 and CDR2 are MGHRA and YSYEKL. The CDR3 is 13 residues long. V was trimmed by 3 bases and J by 4 bases, leaving 7 bases between them. The CDR3 region has the DNA TGCGCCAGCAGCCAGGAGGAGAATCAGCCCCAGCATTTT. Residues: CASSQEENQPQHF.

The V call is TRBV5-4, the J call TRBJ2-1, with 7 bases identical to TRBD2. V gave up 2 bases and J gave up 5 bases; unmatched junction bases: 1. This CDR3 region has 13 residues. CDR1 SGHNT and CDR2 YYREEE come from the germline V gene (reference sequence). The CDR3 DNA follows: TGTGCCAGCAGCTTCAGCGGGAACAATGAGCAGTTCTTC. This sequence encodes CASSFSGNNEQFF. The complete variable domain, with remaining parts taken from reference TRBV5-4 and TRBJ2-1, reads ETGVTQSPTHLIKTRGQQVTLRCSSQSGHNTVSWYQQALGQGPQFIFQYYREEENGRGNFPPRFSGLQFPNYSSELNVNALELDDSALYLCASSFSGNNEQFFGPGTRLTVL.

This chain connects TRBV6-6 to TRBJ2-7, with 10 bases fitting TRBD1. The germline V gene has CDR1 MNHNY and CDR2 SVGAGI (reference sequence). This CDR3 region has 16 residues. The V segment lost 4 bases and the J segment 5 bases; nucleotides outside the gene matches: 11. This chain's CDR3 is CASSSYRDRGINEQYF. The CDR3 DNA is TGTGCCAGCAGTTCCTACCGGGACAGGGGAATAAACGAGCAGTACTTC.